The clone carrying this T cell receptor beta chain has ten or more counts. These data are taken from a study of human T cells and chemical hapten exposure. Germline lookup yields CDR1 DFQATT and CDR2 SNEGSKA (reference sequence). This CDR3 is 15 amino acids long. Trimming removed 3 bases at V and 0 bases at J, with 12 bases between. Unique molecular identifiers were attached to individual cDNA molecules during library preparation. In the authors' methods: From about 20,000 to 690,000 TCRs were found per sample, with a median of approximately 100,000. In TCRdb, the 5' RACE reads were re-called with MiXCR into one record per CDR3 protein. The V and J calls were not made by the authors but by TCRdb's processing. The repertoire consists of more than 140,000 distinct CDR3 sequences, with around 4.1% occurring once and the leading ten covering about 1.3%. The authors' total RNA extraction used unfractionated whole blood.

This sequence originates from a female donor in good health. This chain connects TRBV20-1 to TRBJ1-3; tentatively, D is TRBD1 (6 bases). CDR3 sequence (DNA): TGCAGTGCTAGTGACAGGTCGGGCTCTGGAAACACCATATATTTT. As protein: CSASDRSGSGNTIYF.